This T cell receptor beta chain originates from a study of blood T cell repertoires in COVID-19. Study information: PBMCs, B-cell-depleted T cells, or T cells were the source of the cDNA or gDNA that made up the material.

This clone has just a few counts. This CDR3 is built from 15 residues. Germline V CDR1 and CDR2: LNHDA, SQIVND (reference sequence). The V segment lost 7 bases and the J segment 5 bases; nucleotides outside the gene matches: 11. In the study's own analysis: Researchers report that nucleated cell counts were estimated from reference gene primer amplification. Libraries were prepared by immunoSEQ multiplex PCR; TCRdb keeps only in-frame clonotypes and omits some of them. V and J calls and clone size are those listed in that table; D and trimming were worked out from the DNA. Of approximately 97,000 clones in the sample, about 88% were seen once.

J is TRBJ2-7 and V is TRBV19, with 10 bases lining up with TRBD2. The specimen was peripheral blood. This clonotype was obtained from a woman of 80 years or more with acute or convalescent COVID-19. CDR3 region: CASTRSGGPSNEQYF. The CDR3 nucleotides are TGTGCCAGTACCCGTAGCGGGGGGCCGTCTAACGAGCAGTACTTC.